Listed below are T cell receptor beta chains from one sample, sequenced in a study of early T cells in non-severe SARS-CoV-2 infection. TCRdb itself ran the 5' RACE reads through MiXCR, one entry per CDR3 protein. The sample consists of under 100,000 distinct CDR3 sequences, around 15% of them appearing once. Sample: whole blood. The source of these receptors is an adult who was a healthcare worker with PCR-confirmed SARS-CoV-2 infection or an uninfected control (not recorded which). CDR3s include the opening cysteine and the closing phenylalanine or tryptophan. D genes are given only for firm matches. Clone size is given for some rows only: seen once, a few or many times, or a class if the clone is expanded.

size	D	length	V	J	CDR3	DNA
many	TRBD1	17	TRBV20-1	TRBJ2-1	CSARGDREGFSYNEQFF	TGCAGTGCTAGAGGGGACAGGGAGGGGTTCTCCTACAATGAGCAGTTCTTC
few	.	16	TRBV4-1	TRBJ2-7	CASSHGPGTRTYEQYF	TGCGCCAGCAGCCATGGCCCCGGGACACGGACCTACGAGCAGTACTTC
.	.	15	TRBV12-3/TRBV12-4	TRBJ2-5	CASSPWMTTQETQYF	TGTGCCAGCAGCCCGTGGATGACTACCCAAGAGACCCAGTACTTC
.	.	10	TRBV10-3	TRBJ1-4	CAISGLGRPF	TGTGCCATCAGTGGGCTGGGCCGACCCTTT
few	.	15	TRBV5-1	TRBJ1-2	CASSLDRESNYGYTF	TGCGCCAGCAGCTTGGATAGAGAGTCTAACTATGGCTACACCTTC
.	.	13	TRBV5-1	TRBJ2-5	CASSPRERETQYF	TGCGCCAGCAGCCCCCGCGAGCGGGAGACCCAGTACTTC
many	.	16	TRBV5-6	TRBJ1-1	CASSLAGGPRNTEAFF	TGTGCCAGCAGCTTGGCGGGGGGACCTCGGAACACTGAAGCTTTCTTT
many	.	13	TRBV11-2	TRBJ2-7	CASSPRTAYEQYF	TGTGCCAGCAGCCCCCGTACAGCCTACGAGCAGTACTTC
.	.	13	TRBV6-2/TRBV6-3	TRBJ2-1	CASRNAGGNEQFF	TGTGCCAGCAGAAACGCCGGGGGCAATGAGCAGTTCTTC
.	.	13	TRBV30	TRBJ1-1	CAWSPGPNTEAFF	TGTGCCTGGAGTCCGGGCCCGAACACTGAAGCTTTCTTT
many	.	14	TRBV2	TRBJ2-7	CASRDRQSSYEQYF	TGTGCCAGCCGCGACAGACAAAGCTCCTACGAGCAGTACTTC
many	TRBD1	17	TRBV7-9	TRBJ2-5	CASSHHGRDRLPETQYF	TGTGCCAGCAGTCACCACGGCCGGGACAGGCTACCAGAGACCCAGTACTTC
few	TRBD1	16	TRBV5-1	TRBJ2-1	CASSSNRGPRDNEQFF	TGCGCCAGCAGCTCAAACAGGGGCCCGAGGGACAATGAGCAGTTCTTC
.	TRBD1	15	TRBV6-2/TRBV6-3	TRBJ2-2	CASSYGDRADGELFF	TGTGCCAGCAGTTATGGAGACAGGGCAGACGGGGAGCTGTTTTTT
.	.	13	TRBV6-6	TRBJ2-2	CASSVPYTGELFF	TGTGCCAGCAGTGTTCCCTACACCGGGGAGCTGTTTTTT
many	.	13	TRBV5-6	TRBJ2-5	CASSFRIQETQYF	TGTGCCAGCAGCTTCAGAATCCAAGAGACCCAGTACTTC